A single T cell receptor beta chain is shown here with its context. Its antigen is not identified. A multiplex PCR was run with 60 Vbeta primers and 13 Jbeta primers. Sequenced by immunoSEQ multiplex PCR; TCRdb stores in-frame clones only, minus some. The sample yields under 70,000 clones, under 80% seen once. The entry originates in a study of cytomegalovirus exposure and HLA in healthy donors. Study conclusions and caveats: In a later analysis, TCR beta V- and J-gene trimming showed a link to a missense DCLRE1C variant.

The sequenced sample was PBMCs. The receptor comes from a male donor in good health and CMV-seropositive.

CDR3 loop: CASSPGRGVYNEQFF. As DNA, the CDR3 is TGTGCCAGCAGCCCCGGGCGGGGGGTCTACAATGAGCAGTTCTTC. The chain has TRBV11-2 and TRBJ2-1, with TRBD2 matching 8 bases. The V and J ends lost 5 bases and 3 bases, in that order; junction bases with no gene match: 6. Germline assignment: CDR1 SGHAT and CDR2 FQNNGV. The CDR3 has 15 amino acids.